This is a list of T cell receptor beta chains from one sample in a study of post-analysis software for immune sequencing data. TCRdb itself ran the PCR reads through MiXCR, one entry per CDR3 protein. The profile covers about 400,000 distinct CDR3 sequences, with about a third appearing a single time and about an eighth taken by the ten largest. The specimen was blood. The receptors here all came from a girl aged 5-17 years with multiple sclerosis. CDR3s include the opening cysteine and the closing phenylalanine or tryptophan. Fields, in order: V gene, clone size, D gene, J gene, CDR3 protein, CDR3 DNA. The D gene is left open where the match is weak. Size is omitted from some rows. Given values are once, few, many or a class for expanded clones.

TRBV5-1	-	TRBD1	TRBJ1-5	CASSSTGGGNQPQHF	TGCGCCAGCAGCTCGACAGGGGGGGGCAATCAGCCCCAGCATTTT
TRBV21-1	-	-	TRBJ1-6	CASSKAFGTPYNSPLHF	TGTGCCAGCAGCAAAGCGTTCGGCACCCCTTATAATTCACCCCTCCACTTT
TRBV7-2	few	-	TRBJ2-3	CASTPWRASTDTQYF	TGTGCCAGCACCCCGTGGCGGGCCAGCACAGATACGCAGTATTTT
TRBV7-2	-	TRBD2	TRBJ2-3	CASSSPGTSGGLSTDTQYF	TGTGCCAGCAGCTCCCCCGGGACTAGCGGGGGCCTTAGCACAGATACGCAGTATTTT
TRBV4-3	-	-	TRBJ2-7	CASSQDESSYEQYF	TGCGCCAGCAGCCAGGACGAGAGCTCCTACGAGCAGTACTTC
TRBV7-9	-	TRBD2	TRBJ2-1	CASSLTSGVDNEQFF	TGTGCCAGCAGCCTGACTAGCGGGGTAGACAATGAGCAGTTCTTC
TRBV12-3/TRBV12-4	-	-	TRBJ1-5	CASSSSPGASRQPQHF	TGTGCCAGCAGTTCATCCCCCGGGGCCTCACGGCAGCCCCAGCATTTT
TRBV6-2/TRBV6-3	-	-	TRBJ1-1	CTSSYSTSRNTEAFF	TGTACCAGCAGTTACTCGACGTCCCGGAACACTGAAGCTTTCTTT
TRBV12-3/TRBV12-4	-	-	TRBJ1-5	CASSLAGGGNSNQPQHF	TGTGCCAGCAGTTTAGCAGGGGGGGGGAATAGCAATCAGCCCCAGCATTTT
TRBV4-1	few	-	TRBJ1-2	CASSQVGGAGYGYTF	TGCGCCAGCAGCCAAGTGGGGGGCGCGGGCTATGGCTACACCTTC
TRBV6-5	-	TRBD1	TRBJ2-5	CASSYHLQGEETQYF	TGTGCCAGCAGTTACCATCTCCAGGGGGAAGAGACCCAGTACTTC
TRBV7-2	few	-	TRBJ2-5	CASSLMGEKETQYF	TGTGCCAGCAGCTTAATGGGGGAGAAAGAGACCCAGTACTTC
TRBV12-3/TRBV12-4	few	-	TRBJ2-3	CASSFPAGSQYF	TGTGCCAGCAGTTTCCCGGCAGGAAGTCAGTATTTT
TRBV10-2	-	-	TRBJ2-1	CASMQYQETQFF	TGCGCCAGCATGCAGTACCAAGAGACCCAGTTCTTC
TRBV6-1	-	TRBD2	TRBJ2-7	CASSDASGAPFEQYF	TGTGCCAGCAGTGACGCTAGCGGTGCCCCCTTCGAGCAGTACTTC
TRBV20-1	-	-	TRBJ2-1	CSASWDYNEQFF	TGCAGTGCTAGTTGGGACTACAATGAGCAGTTCTTC
TRBV20-1	-	TRBD1	TRBJ1-5	CSAGKGGQRISYSDQPQHF	TGCAGTGCTGGGAAGGGGGGACAGCGAATTTCGTATAGCGATCAGCCCCAGCATTTT
TRBV7-2	-	-	TRBJ1-1	CASSLGSEGTEAFF	TGTGCCAGCAGCTTAGGATCGGAAGGCACTGAAGCTTTCTTT
TRBV27	-	-	TRBJ1-2	CASWTWTRAPGYTF	TGTGCCAGCTGGACCTGGACAAGGGCACCAGGGTACACCTTC
TRBV7-2	-	-	TRBJ1-2	CASSSWGRTYGYTF	TGTGCCAGCAGCTCCTGGGGGAGGACCTATGGCTACACCTTC
TRBV6-2/TRBV6-3	few	-	TRBJ1-2	CASSWAGYGYTF	TGTGCCAGCAGCTGGGCGGGGTATGGCTACACCTTC
TRBV5-1	-	-	TRBJ1-2	CASSLDYYGYTF	TGCGCCAGCAGCTTGGACTACTATGGCTACACCTTC
TRBV20-1	few	TRBD2	TRBJ2-7	CSATRTSGQTHQYF	TGCAGTGCTACTCGGACTAGCGGACAGACCCATCAGTACTTC
TRBV7-2	-	TRBD1	TRBJ2-1	CASSGGTGFYNEQFF	TGTGCCAGCAGCGGGGGGACAGGGTTCTACAATGAGCAGTTCTTC
TRBV6-5	-	-	TRBJ1-5	CASSYREKSQPQHF	TGTGCCAGCAGTTACAGGGAGAAGAGTCAGCCCCAGCATTTT